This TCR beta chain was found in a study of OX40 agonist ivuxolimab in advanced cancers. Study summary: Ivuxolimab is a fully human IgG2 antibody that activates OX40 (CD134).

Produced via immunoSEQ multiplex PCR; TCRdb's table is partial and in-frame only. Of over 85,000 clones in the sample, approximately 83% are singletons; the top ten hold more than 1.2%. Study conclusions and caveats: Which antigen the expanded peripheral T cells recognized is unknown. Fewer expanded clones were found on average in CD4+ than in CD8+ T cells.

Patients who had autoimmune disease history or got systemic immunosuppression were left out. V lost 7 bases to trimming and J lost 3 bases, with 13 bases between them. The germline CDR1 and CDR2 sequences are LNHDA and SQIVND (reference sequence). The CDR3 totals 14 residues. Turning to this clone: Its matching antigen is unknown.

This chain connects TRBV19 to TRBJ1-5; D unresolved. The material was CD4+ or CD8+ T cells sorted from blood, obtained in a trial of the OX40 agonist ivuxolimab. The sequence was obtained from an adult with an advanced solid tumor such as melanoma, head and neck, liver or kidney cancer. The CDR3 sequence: CASTLGSPNQPQHF. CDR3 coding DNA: TGTGCCAGTACCTTGGGTTCCCCCAATCAGCCCCAGCATTTT.